This TCR beta chain was sequenced in a study of T-cell memory formation after mild COVID-19. Whole-study results and caveats: CM and EM subsets held most contracting CD4+ clones; EMRA held CD8+ ones. Day 15 to 85 contracting clones showed balanced CD4/CD8; day 15 to 37 expanders favored CD4+. There were some responding clones in pre-infection memory, which suggested that cross-reactive memory had joined.

TCR alpha and TCR beta cDNA libraries carrying sample barcodes and UMIs were produced by 5'RACE using constant-segment primers. TCRdb re-called the 5' RACE reads with MiXCR, one entry per CDR3 protein. This table has around 320,000 distinct CDR3 sequences, around 28% appearing once. V lost 6 bases to trimming and J lost 0 bases, with 14 bases between them. The CDR3 length is 15 residues. Points on this clonotype: Its antigen is not identified.

The sequenced sample consisted of PBMCs or a T cell subset sorted from them (not recorded which). The source is an adult woman who had mild COVID-19 (a few samples of this study predate the infection). Cell type and time point are not known. The genes are TRBV12-3 or TRBV12-4 and TRBJ1-2; a possible D gene is TRBD1 (6 bases). CDR3 nucleotide sequence: TGTGCCAGCAGACCTCAGGGGTCACCTAACTATGGCTACACCTTC. Residues: CASRPQGSPNYGYTF.